The 3 T cell receptor beta chains in this list originate from one sample, sequenced in a study of CXCR3-negative and CXCR3-positive naive CD8 T cells. Findings of the study overall: Hydrophobicity was higher for TRB CDR3s found in CXCR3-positive naive cells than in CXCR3-negative naive cells.

These receptors' antigens are unknown. It was by 5' RACE with UMI labels that the TRB cDNA libraries were prepared. No DNA is given; TCRdb re-called the 5' RACE reads and lists each CDR3 protein once. The specimen's table records 120,000 to 150,000 distinct CDR3 sequences. The sequencing sample was made of naive CXCR3+ CD8+ T cells from blood. As for subset: CD45RO-CCR7+CD27+CD95- naive CD8+ T cells expressing CXCR3 (TNR3+). These receptors were collected from a human donor in good health. Some clones in this sample may be carry-over from other donors' samples.

The chain combines TRBV25-1 with TRBJ1-1. The CDR3 has 13 amino acids. Germline V CDR1 and CDR2: MGHDK, SYGVNS. CDR3: CASSDSVDTEAFF.

This chain uses TRBV28 with TRBJ2-7; there is no DNA to check the TCRdb D call of TRBD2. Looked up from germline, CDR1 is MDHEN and CDR2 is SYDVKM. The CDR3 has 16 residues. The CDR3 spells CASSLLAGESLGEQYF.

This chain connects TRBV7-9 to TRBJ2-7; TCRdb reports TRBD1, a call that lacks DNA to check it against. Germline V gene sequence: CDR1 SEHNR, CDR2 FQNEAQ (reference sequence). The CDR3 contains 15 residues. The CDR3 loop is CASSIGRGGSYEQYF.